The 15 T cell receptor beta chains below were found in one sample sequenced in a study of blood T cell repertoires in COVID-19. Libraries were prepared by immunoSEQ multiplex PCR; TCRdb keeps only in-frame clonotypes and omits some of them. The data contain some 300,000 clones, around nine tenths of them singletons. The sequenced sample consisted of PBMCs or T cells enriched from blood (not recorded which). The source of these receptors is a woman aged 30 to 39 who had recovered from COVID-19.

The gene calls are TRBV18 and TRBJ2-5, with 8 bases lining up with TRBD2. J gave up 4 bases and V 0 bases, and 4 bases lay outside the gene matches. Looked up from germline, CDR1 is KGHSH and CDR2 is LQKENI. The CDR3 length is 15 residues. The DNA of the CDR3 is TGTGCCAGCTCACCACCGCCTAGCGGGCCAGAGACCCAGTACTTC. Translation gives CASSPPPSGPETQYF.

The V call is TRBV7-9, the J call TRBJ2-7; D not resolved. V dropped 1 base and J dropped 2 bases, with 9 bases sitting between them. The germline CDR1 and CDR2 sequences are SEHNR and FQNEAQ (reference sequence). The CDR3 has 14 residues. The CDR3 DNA follows: TGTGCCAGCAGCTTAGGTTTCGTAACCTACGAGCAGTACTTC. Encoded protein: CASSLGFVTYEQYF.

The CDR3 sequence is CASSIGGTGPFTDTQYF. The CDR3 DNA reads TGTGCCAGTAGTATAGGTGGGACAGGGCCTTTCACAGATACGCAGTATTTT. This chain links TRBV19 with TRBJ2-3, with 9 nucleotides matching TRBD1. There are 17 residues in the CDR3. V lost 1 base, J lost 2 bases, and 7 bases stayed unmatched. Per the germline V gene, CDR1 is LNHDA and CDR2 is SQIVND (reference sequence).

This chain uses TRBV7-9 with TRBJ2-1; D is unresolved. V dropped 5 bases and J dropped 6 bases, with 8 bases sitting between them. Germline V lookup: CDR1 SEHNR, CDR2 FQNEAQ (reference sequence). There are 12 residues in the CDR3. The CDR3 DNA reads as TGTGCCAGCAGCCTTGACACCAATGAGCAGTTCTTC. Its protein is CASSLDTNEQFF. The whole variable domain, remainder taken from reference TRBV7-9 and TRBJ2-1, is DTGVSQNPRHKITKRGQNVTFRCDPISEHNRLYWYRQTLGQGPEFLTYFQNEAQLEKSRLLSDRFSAERPKGSFSTLEIQRTEQGDSAMYLCASSLDTNEQFFGPGTRLTVL.

The chain couples TRBV4-2 to TRBJ2-7, with no clear D. The CDR3 loop spans 14 amino acids. Germline assignment: CDR1 LGHNA and CDR2 YNFKEQ. Trimming cost V 3 bases and J 4 bases, with 13 bases left between them. For the CDR3, the DNA is TGTGCCAGCAGCCAGAGAGAGGTTGCGTACGAGCAGTACTTC. Translating gives CASSQREVAYEQYF.

The chain is built from TRBV4-1 and TRBJ2-1; D may be TRBD2 (6 bases). CDR3 size: 13 residues. Per germline, CDR1 MGHRA and CDR2 YSYEKL. The germline V and J ends were trimmed by 4 bases and 14 bases, with 18 bases remaining between them. CDR3 coding DNA: TGCGCCAGCAGCCTACTACCTCGGGAGACGGAGTTCTTC. Translation gives CASSLLPRETEFF.

The genes are TRBV19 and TRBJ2-5; the D is unclear. The germline gives CDR1 LNHDA, CDR2 SQIVND (reference sequence). Trimming took off 4 bases at V and 5 bases at J, with 11 bases between the two ends. This CDR3 is built from 13 residues. The CDR3 region has the DNA TGTGCCAGTAGTACCTCCTCAGCGGAGACCCAGTACTTC. Protein product: CASSTSSAETQYF.

The chain has TRBV6-2 or TRBV6-3 and TRBJ2-5; 10 bases match TRBD2. CDR3 size: 17 residues. Germline CDR1 reads MNHEY; CDR2 reads SVGEGT. The V and J ends lost 2 bases and 4 bases, in that order; junction bases with no gene match: 10. The CDR3 coding sequence is TGTGCCAGCAGTTACGCTAGCGGGAGTCCGCGACGAGAGACCCAGTACTTC. This codes for CASSYASGSPRRETQYF.

The genes are TRBV5-1 and TRBJ2-1; TRBD2 agrees at 10 bases. Per germline, CDR1 SGHRS and CDR2 YFSETQ. The V and J ends lost 1 base and 1 base, in that order; junction bases with no gene match: 11. The CDR3 consists of 19 residues. In DNA, the CDR3 is TGCGCCAGCAGCTTGAAATGGTCTAGCGGGAGTCTTTCCTACAATGAGCAGTTCTTC. Translating gives CASSLKWSSGSLSYNEQFF.

This clone turned up a few times. The chain couples TRBV7-9 to TRBJ1-5; D is undetermined. Germline values: CDR1 SEHNR, CDR2 FQNEAQ (reference sequence). The CDR3 length is 16 residues. V shed 4 bases and J shed 3 bases, with 16 bases lying between them. In DNA form, the CDR3 reads TGTGCCAGCAGCTCCACTGCCATCCCCGACAATCAGCCCCAGCATTTT. It codes for CASSSTAIPDNQPQHF.

The sample holds one count of this clone. The chain is built from TRBV12-3 or TRBV12-4 and TRBJ2-1; a possible D gene is TRBD1 (6 bases). Trimming stripped 11 bases from V and 10 bases from J, with 9 bases between. The CDR3 sequence is 9 residues long. The CDR3 loop is CAFGTEQFF. The CDR3 DNA is TGTGCCTTCGGGACAGAGCAGTTCTTC.

J is TRBJ1-2 and V is TRBV30; D remains unclear. V shed 0 bases and J shed 8 bases, with 13 bases lying between them. CDR1 GTSNPN and CDR2 SVGIG come from the germline V gene (reference sequence). This CDR3 has 13 residues. CDR3 sequence: CAWSVDTHGGYTF. The CDR3 nucleotides are TGTGCCTGGAGTGTAGACACCCACGGAGGCTACACCTTC.

In this sample, this clone turned up once. V and J are TRBV4-1 and TRBJ1-5, with unresolved D. Between the trimmed V and J ends, which lost 1 base and 4 bases, there was a span of 20 bases. Per germline, CDR1 MGHRA and CDR2 YSYEKL. CDR3 length equals 18 residues. The CDR3: CASSQVDARIGRNQPQHF. The DNA of the CDR3 is TGCGCCAGCAGCCAAGTAGACGCCAGGATCGGTAGGAATCAGCCCCAGCATTTT.

This clone was detected a few times. V and J are TRBV4-1 and TRBJ2-7; TRBD2 aligns across 8 bases. This CDR3 has 14 amino acids. V lost 1 base to trimming and J lost 7 bases; unmatched junction nucleotides: 6. Germline V lookup: CDR1 MGHRA, CDR2 YSYEKL. CDR3 nucleotide sequence: TGCGCCAGCAGCCAAGTCGGGGCTAGCGGGGAGCAGTACTTC. Its translation: CASSQVGASGEQYF.

CDR3 residues: CASSDPRLGAFGYGYTF. The CDR3 region has the DNA TGTGCCAGCAGTGATCCCCGATTGGGGGCCTTTGGCTATGGCTACACCTTC. The chain combines TRBV6-1 with TRBJ1-2; a possible D gene is TRBD1 (6 bases). The CDR3 extends over 17 amino acids. V gave up 3 bases and J gave up 4 bases, with 21 bases separating them. Germline assignment: CDR1 MNHNS and CDR2 SASEGT.